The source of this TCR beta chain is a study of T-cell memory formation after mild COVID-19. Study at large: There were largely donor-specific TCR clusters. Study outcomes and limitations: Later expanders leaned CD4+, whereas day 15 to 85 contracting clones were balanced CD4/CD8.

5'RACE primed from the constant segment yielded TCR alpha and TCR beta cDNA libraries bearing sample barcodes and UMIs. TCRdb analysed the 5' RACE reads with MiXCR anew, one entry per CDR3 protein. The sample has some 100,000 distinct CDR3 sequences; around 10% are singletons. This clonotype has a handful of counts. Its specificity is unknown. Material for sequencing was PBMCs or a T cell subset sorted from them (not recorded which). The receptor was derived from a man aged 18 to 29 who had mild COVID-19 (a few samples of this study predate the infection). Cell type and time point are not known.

This CDR3 reads CASSLGNGELFF. The CDR3 nucleotides are TGTGCCAGCAGCTTAGGAAACGGGGAGCTGTTTTTT. The rearrangement uses TRBV11-2 and TRBJ2-2; unclear D gene. This CDR3 comprises 12 residues. Germline V gives CDR1 SGHAT, CDR2 FQNNGV. Trimming removed 1 base at V and 7 bases at J, with 4 bases between.